What follows describes a single T cell receptor beta chain. Its antigen is unknown. The entry originates in a study of monozygotic twins with cystic fibrosis. In the study overall: Libraries were built from approximately 3 micrograms of fragmented DNA using about 15 PCR cycles. Study observations and caveats: Median Simpson clonality of 0.0095 suggested naive T cells predominated.

TCRdb keeps only in-frame clones here, not all; method: immunoSEQ multiplex PCR. The profile shows roughly 10,000 clones, approximately 97% of them singletons. The sequenced sample consisted of blood. The TCR comes from a boy aged 5-17 years with cystic fibrosis.

CDR3: CARQSLRRGTRPPANQPQHF. In DNA, the CDR3 is TGTGCCAGACAAAGCCTCCGCCGAGGGACAAGGCCCCCAGCCAATCAGCCCCAGCATTTT. The rearrangement uses TRBV28 and TRBJ1-5; tentative D call: TRBD1 (6 bases). This CDR3 contains 20 residues. Between the trimmed V and J ends, which lost 9 bases and 3 bases, there was a span of 33 bases. Per the germline V gene, CDR1 is MDHEN and CDR2 is SYDVKM.